The rows below give T cell receptor beta chains drawn from one sample of a study of a mutant IDH1 vaccine in newly diagnosed glioma. Some clones are missing from TCRdb's copy, which holds only in-frame ones; the method was immunoSEQ multiplex PCR. The table lists roughly 46,000 clones, just over 85% of them singletons. The sample here was PBMCs, taken from a glioma patient treated with radiotherapy, temozolomide or both. The receptors come from a man in his forties with glioma. The CDR3 runs from the conserved cysteine through the conserved F or W. A D gene is named only where the DNA matches it firmly. Size tells how often a clone was seen (once, few, many) or the class of an expanded clone, and some rows leave it out.

J gene: TRBJ1-1; V gene: TRBV6-5; D gene: TRBD1; clone size: NA; CDR3 DNA: TGTGCCAGCAGTTACCGACAGGGGGCTGAAGCTTTCTTT; CDR3 protein: CASSYRQGAEAFF
J gene: TRBJ2-7; V gene: TRBV5-1; D gene: NA; clone size: few; CDR3 DNA: TGCGCCAGCAGCAACTCCTACGAGCAGTACTTC; CDR3 protein: CASSNSYEQYF
J gene: TRBJ2-2; V gene: TRBV19; D gene: NA; clone size: NA; CDR3 DNA: TGTGCCAGTAGTATCACCGACCTTAACACCGGGGAGCTGTTTTTT; CDR3 protein: CASSITDLNTGELFF
J gene: TRBJ2-3; V gene: TRBV4-3; D gene: TRBD2; clone size: few; CDR3 DNA: TGCGCCAGCAGCCAAGATGTAGCTAGCGGGAGCATAGATACGCAGTATTTT; CDR3 protein: CASSQDVASGSIDTQYF
J gene: TRBJ1-1; V gene: TRBV25-1; D gene: NA; clone size: NA; CDR3 DNA: TGTGCCAGCAGTGTCCAGGAGGTAAACACTGAAGCTTTCTTT; CDR3 protein: CASSVQEVNTEAFF
J gene: TRBJ2-5; V gene: TRBV21-1; D gene: NA; clone size: NA; CDR3 DNA: TGTGCCAGCAGCAAAACGGACGGGGTGAGGCAGACCCAGTACTTC; CDR3 protein: CASSKTDGVRQTQYF
J gene: TRBJ1-2; V gene: TRBV6-5; D gene: NA; clone size: NA; CDR3 DNA: TGTGCCAGCAGCGGTGACAGGTCCAGGGGCTACACCTTC; CDR3 protein: CASSGDRSRGYTF
J gene: TRBJ2-7; V gene: TRBV7-9; D gene: NA; clone size: NA; CDR3 DNA: TGTGCCAGCAGCTTGACTAGCTACGAGCAGTACTTC; CDR3 protein: CASSLTSYEQYF
J gene: TRBJ1-4; V gene: TRBV5-1; D gene: NA; clone size: NA; CDR3 DNA: TGCGCCAGCAGGTTCTCTACGGGGGCCGAAAAACTGTTTTTT; CDR3 protein: CASRFSTGAEKLFF
J gene: TRBJ1-1; V gene: TRBV6-1; D gene: TRBD1; clone size: NA; CDR3 DNA: TGTGCCTCCCAGAGGGGACAGAAGGGCACTGAAGCTTTCTTT; CDR3 protein: CASQRGQKGTEAFF
J gene: TRBJ1-2; V gene: TRBV5-1; D gene: TRBD1; clone size: NA; CDR3 DNA: TGCGCCAGCACCCTTGGGACAGGGGGCTCTGGCTACACCTTC; CDR3 protein: CASTLGTGGSGYTF
J gene: TRBJ2-1; V gene: TRBV9; D gene: NA; clone size: few; CDR3 DNA: TGTGCCAGCAGCGTAGGGTATGGTGAGCAGTTCTTC; CDR3 protein: CASSVGYGEQFF
J gene: TRBJ1-1; V gene: TRBV6-1; D gene: NA; clone size: once; CDR3 DNA: TGTGCCAGCAGTACCCGGGATTGGGGGAACACTGAAGCTTTCTTT; CDR3 protein: CASSTRDWGNTEAFF
J gene: TRBJ2-4; V gene: TRBV10-3; D gene: TRBD2; clone size: NA; CDR3 DNA: TGTGCCATCAGAAGCGGCGGGGGGCTAGCCAAAAACATTCAGTACTTC; CDR3 protein: CAIRSGGGLAKNIQYF
J gene: TRBJ2-2; V gene: TRBV7-9; D gene: NA; clone size: NA; CDR3 DNA: TGTGCCAGCAGCTTGTTAGCCACCGGGGAGCTGTTTTTT; CDR3 protein: CASSLLATGELFF
J gene: TRBJ1-1; V gene: TRBV6-5; D gene: NA; clone size: NA; CDR3 DNA: TGTGCCAGCAGTTACTCCCTCCCCACTGAAGCTTTCTTT; CDR3 protein: CASSYSLPTEAFF
J gene: TRBJ1-2; V gene: TRBV28; D gene: NA; clone size: NA; CDR3 DNA: TGTGCCAGCAGCCACATAGGGATCCACACCTTC; CDR3 protein: CASSHIGIHTF
J gene: TRBJ2-7; V gene: TRBV5-6; D gene: NA; clone size: NA; CDR3 DNA: TGTGCCAGCAGCTTGGCCCGGAGGACGGTCGCTAACGAGCAGTACTTC; CDR3 protein: CASSLARRTVANEQYF
J gene: TRBJ2-1; V gene: TRBV7-3; D gene: TRBD1; clone size: NA; CDR3 DNA: TGTGCCAGCAGCAACACAGGGGGGAACAATGAGCAGTTCTTC; CDR3 protein: CASSNTGGNNEQFF
J gene: TRBJ2-2; V gene: TRBV11-1; D gene: NA; clone size: NA; CDR3 DNA: TGTGCCAGCAGCTTTGCAGGGGTCACCGGGGAGCTGTTTTTT; CDR3 protein: CASSFAGVTGELFF
J gene: TRBJ1-5; V gene: TRBV6-5; D gene: TRBD1; clone size: NA; CDR3 DNA: TGTGCCAGCAGACCCCACAGGGGTTATCAGCCCCAGCATTTT; CDR3 protein: CASRPHRGYQPQHF
J gene: TRBJ2-7; V gene: TRBV5-4; D gene: TRBD2; clone size: NA; CDR3 DNA: TGTGCCAGCAGCCTGGGACTAGCGGGAGGACGGCAGTACTTC; CDR3 protein: CASSLGLAGGRQYF
J gene: TRBJ2-2; V gene: TRBV4-3; D gene: NA; clone size: NA; CDR3 DNA: TGCGCCAGCAGCCAAGATCGGTGGGGTTTTGACACCGGGGAGCTGTTTTTT; CDR3 protein: CASSQDRWGFDTGELFF
J gene: TRBJ1-2; V gene: TRBV2; D gene: TRBD1; clone size: few; CDR3 DNA: TGTGCCATCCGACAGGGAAGAGACTATGGCTACACCTTC; CDR3 protein: CAIRQGRDYGYTF
J gene: TRBJ1-2; V gene: TRBV7-9; D gene: NA; clone size: NA; CDR3 DNA: TGTGCCAGCAGCTTAGCCAGGTTGGACGGCTACACCTTC; CDR3 protein: CASSLARLDGYTF
J gene: TRBJ1-3; V gene: TRBV9; D gene: NA; clone size: few; CDR3 DNA: TGTGCCAGCAGCGTAGTTGGTTCGGGACCGACCTCTGGAAACACCATATATTTT; CDR3 protein: CASSVVGSGPTSGNTIYF
J gene: TRBJ2-3; V gene: TRBV4-3; D gene: TRBD2; clone size: NA; CDR3 DNA: TGCGCCAGCAGCCAAGAGGAGGAGGGGCGGGGGGATACGCAGTATTTT; CDR3 protein: CASSQEEEGRGDTQYF
J gene: TRBJ2-7; V gene: TRBV10-1; D gene: NA; clone size: NA; CDR3 DNA: TGCGCCAGCAGTGAGTCGGAGGGCGAGCAGTACTTC; CDR3 protein: CASSESEGEQYF
J gene: TRBJ2-5; V gene: TRBV4-3; D gene: TRBD2; clone size: NA; CDR3 DNA: TGCGCCAGCAGCCAAGATATGGGCCTGCTAGCGGGGCAAGAGACCCAGTACTTC; CDR3 protein: CASSQDMGLLAGQETQYF
J gene: TRBJ1-5; V gene: TRBV28; D gene: NA; clone size: NA; CDR3 DNA: TGTGCCAGCGCCAGGGTCAGACTAAGCAATCAGCCCCAGCATTTT; CDR3 protein: CASARVRLSNQPQHF
J gene: TRBJ1-2; V gene: TRBV7-2; D gene: TRBD1; clone size: once; CDR3 DNA: TGTGCCAGCAGCTACAGACAGGGCTCCTATGGCTACACCTTC; CDR3 protein: CASSYRQGSYGYTF
J gene: TRBJ2-4; V gene: TRBV18; D gene: NA; clone size: NA; CDR3 DNA: TGTGCCAGCTCACGGGCAGGGATAAACATTCAGTACTTC; CDR3 protein: CASSRAGINIQYF
J gene: TRBJ2-7; V gene: TRBV10-3; D gene: TRBD1; clone size: NA; CDR3 DNA: TGTGCCACCGAACCCCGACAGGGCGCTGACGAGCAGTACTTC; CDR3 protein: CATEPRQGADEQYF
J gene: TRBJ1-3; V gene: TRBV7-9; D gene: NA; clone size: NA; CDR3 DNA: TGTGCCAGCAGCTTAGAAGGAGACAGCCTTGGCTCTGGAAACACCATATATTTT; CDR3 protein: CASSLEGDSLGSGNTIYF
J gene: TRBJ2-7; V gene: TRBV11-2; D gene: NA; clone size: once; CDR3 DNA: TGTGCCAGCAGCTTGTCAACAGTTTACGAGCAGTACTTC; CDR3 protein: CASSLSTVYEQYF
J gene: TRBJ2-1; V gene: TRBV5-1; D gene: TRBD2; clone size: NA; CDR3 DNA: TGCGCCAGCAGCCCTGGACTAGCGGGGGGAAATGAGCAGTTCTTC; CDR3 protein: CASSPGLAGGNEQFF
J gene: TRBJ2-1; V gene: TRBV25-1; D gene: NA; clone size: NA; CDR3 DNA: TGTGCCAGCGTCTTGGGTGGCCGGGATGAGCAGTTCTTC; CDR3 protein: CASVLGGRDEQFF
J gene: TRBJ1-2; V gene: TRBV4-3; D gene: NA; clone size: NA; CDR3 DNA: TGCGCCAGCAGCCAAGATAGGACAGCCCCGAGTATCTATGGCTACACCTTC; CDR3 protein: CASSQDRTAPSIYGYTF
J gene: TRBJ1-2; V gene: TRBV6-1; D gene: TRBD1; clone size: NA; CDR3 DNA: TGTGCCAGCAGTCCCGCAGGGGGGACTAACTATGGCTACACCTTC; CDR3 protein: CASSPAGGTNYGYTF
J gene: TRBJ2-7; V gene: TRBV4-3; D gene: NA; clone size: NA; CDR3 DNA: TGCGCCAGCAGCCAAGATACCCAGCGGCCGATCGACTACGAGCAGTACTTC; CDR3 protein: CASSQDTQRPIDYEQYF
J gene: TRBJ2-7; V gene: TRBV7-6; D gene: NA; clone size: NA; CDR3 DNA: TGTGCCAGCAGCTTAGGTGGGCGCGAGCAGTACTTC; CDR3 protein: CASSLGGREQYF
J gene: TRBJ1-2; V gene: TRBV21-1; D gene: NA; clone size: NA; CDR3 DNA: TGTGCCAGCAGCCGGATTGAGGCGGCTAACTATGGCTACACCTTC; CDR3 protein: CASSRIEAANYGYTF
J gene: TRBJ2-7; V gene: TRBV10-3; D gene: NA; clone size: once; CDR3 DNA: TGTGCCATCAGTATGACAGAGTACGAGCAGTACTTC; CDR3 protein: CAISMTEYEQYF
J gene: TRBJ1-3; V gene: TRBV6-1; D gene: NA; clone size: NA; CDR3 DNA: TGTGCCAGCAGTGAACCGGGTAGTCCTGGAAACACCATATATTTT; CDR3 protein: CASSEPGSPGNTIYF
J gene: TRBJ2-1; V gene: TRBV7-3; D gene: NA; clone size: NA; CDR3 DNA: TGTGCCAGCAGCCCAAGGCTCTCCTACAATGAGCAGTTCTTC; CDR3 protein: CASSPRLSYNEQFF
J gene: TRBJ2-3; V gene: TRBV7-9; D gene: NA; clone size: NA; CDR3 DNA: TGTGCCAGCAGCCCATGGATACTAGATACGCAGTATTTT; CDR3 protein: CASSPWILDTQYF
J gene: TRBJ2-7; V gene: TRBV28; D gene: NA; clone size: NA; CDR3 DNA: TGTGCCAGCAAAACCGGAACTCACGAGAAGCGCGAGCAGTACTTC; CDR3 protein: CASKTGTHEKREQYF
J gene: TRBJ2-5; V gene: TRBV27; D gene: TRBD2; clone size: NA; CDR3 DNA: TGTGCCAGCGCGACTAGCGGGAATGTAGAGACCCAGTACTTC; CDR3 protein: CASATSGNVETQYF
J gene: TRBJ2-2; V gene: TRBV6-1; D gene: NA; clone size: few; CDR3 DNA: TGTGCCAGCAGTGAAGCGGTGGACAGCTACACCGGGGAGCTGTTTTTT; CDR3 protein: CASSEAVDSYTGELFF
J gene: TRBJ2-5; V gene: TRBV5-1; D gene: TRBD2; clone size: NA; CDR3 DNA: TGCGCCAGCAGCTTGACTAGCGGGAGTGGGCAAGAGACCCAGTACTTC; CDR3 protein: CASSLTSGSGQETQYF
J gene: TRBJ2-1; V gene: TRBV4-1; D gene: NA; clone size: medium-sized; CDR3 DNA: TGCGCCAGCAGCCAAGGTCTATTCACCATAGCTTTCAATGAGCAGTTCTTC; CDR3 protein: CASSQGLFTIAFNEQFF
J gene: TRBJ1-5; V gene: TRBV5-5; D gene: TRBD1; clone size: NA; CDR3 DNA: TGTGCCAGCAGCTTGCAACAGGGGGCACAGGTCCCCCAGCATTTT; CDR3 protein: CASSLQQGAQVPQHF